This T cell receptor (beta chain) was recorded in a study of cytomegalovirus exposure and HLA in healthy donors. Points from the study as a whole: The only immune exposure information that was available was CMV serostatus. TCR association rates varied by HLA locus in a later analysis, with DRB1 highest and HLA-C lowest. Researchers reported in a later analysis that common viral pathogens appeared linked to several top clusters.

Concerning this clone: What it binds is not known.

In the PCR, 60 Vbeta and 13 Jbeta primers were used. Method: immunoSEQ multiplex PCR; TCRdb's copy keeps in-frame clones and lacks some. The sample records 85,000 to 95,000 clones, 70% to 85% being singletons. These donors, healthy bone marrow donors, were studied. V lost 2 bases, J lost 5 bases, and 2 bases stayed unmatched. The CDR3 covers 13 residues. Germline CDR1 and CDR2: MNHEY and SVGAGI. The J gene is TRBJ1-1, the V gene TRBV6-5, with TRBD1 matching 7 bases. Sequenced: PBMCs. The clonotype was recovered from a young man in good health and CMV-seropositive. The CDR3 sequence is CASSYTRGTEAFF. CDR3 sequence (DNA): TGTGCCAGCAGTTACACCAGGGGGACTGAAGCTTTCTTT.